Presented here are 25 T cell receptor beta chains from one specimen sequenced in a study of blood T cell repertoires in COVID-19. Sequenced by immunoSEQ multiplex PCR; TCRdb stores in-frame clones only, minus some. The sample has approximately 160,000 clones, approximately 80% seen once. Sequencing was performed on peripheral blood. The receptors stem from a woman in her sixties with acute or convalescent COVID-19.

The CDR3 spells CASSSAGGMYNEQFF. CDR3 in DNA: TGTGCCAGCAGCTCAGCGGGGGGGATGTACAATGAGCAGTTCTTC. This chain links TRBV6-6 with TRBJ2-1; 10 positions match TRBD2. With V trimmed by 6 bases and J by 4 bases, 6 bases remained unmatched. Germline-derived CDR1 and CDR2 are MNHNY and SVGAGI (reference sequence). There are 15 residues in the CDR3.

The genes are TRBV6-1 and TRBJ1-1; 9 bases map to TRBD1. The V and J ends lost 5 bases and 4 bases, in that order; junction bases with no gene match: 5. This CDR3 comprises 14 residues. Germline V gives CDR1 MNHNS, CDR2 SASEGT. This CDR3 reads CASSIQGATTEAFF. The CDR3 DNA sequence: TGTGCCAGCAGTATACAGGGGGCCACCACTGAAGCTTTCTTT.

This chain connects TRBV4-3 to TRBJ1-5; D is possibly TRBD1 (6 bases). V shed 3 bases and J shed 2 bases, with 11 bases lying between them. This CDR3 comprises 15 residues. The germline CDR1 and CDR2 sequences are LGHNA and YSLEER. CDR3 sequence: CASSQDAGGNQPQHF. CDR3 nucleotide sequence: TGCGCCAGCAGCCAGGACGCAGGGGGCAATCAGCCCCAGCATTTT.

J is TRBJ1-2 and V is TRBV4-1, with D perhaps TRBD1 (5 bases). Trimming cost V 0 bases and J 0 bases, with 11 bases left between them. The CDR3 covers 16 residues. Looked up from germline, CDR1 is MGHRA and CDR2 is YSYEKL. The CDR3 sequence is CASSQESRQPNYGYTF. CDR3 DNA sequence: TGCGCCAGCAGCCAAGAATCGAGACAGCCTAACTATGGCTACACCTTC.

J is TRBJ1-4 and V is TRBV19; 7 positions agree with TRBD1. There are 15 residues in the CDR3. Trimming removed 7 bases from V and 3 bases from J; junction bases left unmatched: 8. Germline V gives CDR1 LNHDA, CDR2 SQIVND (reference sequence). The DNA of the CDR3 is TGTGCCAGTACCGACCCCAGGGGGGCTAATGAAAAACTGTTTTTT. Protein product: CASTDPRGANEKLFF.

The chain is built from TRBV27 and TRBJ1-5; 9 nucleotides align to TRBD1. The CDR3 spans 13 residues. V lost 6 bases to trimming and J lost 7 bases; unmatched junction nucleotides: 4. Germline loops: CDR1 MNHEY, CDR2 SMNVEV (reference sequence). CDR3 protein: CASSPTGGQPQHF. CDR3 nucleotides: TGTGCCAGCAGCCCCACAGGGGGCCAGCCCCAGCATTTT.

The J gene is TRBJ1-2, the V gene TRBV6-1, with a weak D call TRBD1 (5 bases). CDR3 length: 15 amino acids. CDR1 MNHNS and CDR2 SASEGT come from the germline V gene. With 2 bases removed from V and 2 bases from J, the gap between germline ends came to 12 bases. The CDR3 sequence: CASSEISRGNYGYTF. The CDR3, as DNA: TGTGCCAGCAGTGAAATATCTCGGGGGAACTATGGCTACACCTTC.

The rearrangement joins TRBV24-1 to TRBJ2-1; tentative D call: TRBD2 (7 bases). CDR1 and CDR2 (germline): KGHDR, SFDVKD. Trimming left V 0 bases short and J 7 bases short, with 12 bases between. The length of the CDR3 is 15 residues. The CDR3 loop is CATSDLQGGGNEQFF. The DNA for the CDR3 is TGTGCCACCAGTGATTTGCAAGGGGGGGGTAATGAGCAGTTCTTC.

The chain links TRBV15 to TRBJ1-2; a weak D match, TRBD1 (6 bases). This CDR3 has 15 amino acids. The V end was cut by 3 bases, the J end by 4 bases, with 15 bases between. Germline values: CDR1 LNHNV, CDR2 YYDKDF (reference sequence). As DNA, the CDR3 is TGTGCCACCAGCAGCCCCGACGAGGGGGTCTATGGCTACACCTTC. Protein: CATSSPDEGVYGYTF.

V usage is TRBV6-4 and J usage is TRBJ1-5; 8 bases map to TRBD1. CDR1 is MRHNA and CDR2 is SNTAGT in the germline V gene. The trim removed 5 bases at V and 3 bases at J, leaving 12 bases unmatched. There are 17 residues in the CDR3. Here the CDR3 DNA reads TGTGCCAGCAGTCATCACCCCCGGGACAGGTACAATCAGCCCCAGCATTTT. Encoded protein: CASSHHPRDRYNQPQHF.

The chain uses TRBV5-4 and TRBJ1-6, with 11 positions matching TRBD1. Germline CDR1 reads SGHNT; CDR2 reads YYREEE (reference sequence). The CDR3 is 14 residues long. V lost 4 bases and J lost 9; bases outside the gene matches: 3. CDR3 in DNA: TGTGCCAGCAGCCGAGGACAGGGGGCTTCACCCCTCCACTTT. This encodes CASSRGQGASPLHF.

V gene TRBV7-2 combines with J gene TRBJ2-7, with 10 positions matching TRBD1. The junction had 5 bases not matched to a gene; V was cut back by 3 bases and J by 3 bases. CDR3 length: 15 residues. Per germline, CDR1 SGHTA and CDR2 FQGNSA. CDR3 sequence: CASSFAGTGDYEQYF. For the CDR3, the DNA is TGTGCCAGCAGCTTTGCCGGGACAGGGGACTACGAGCAGTACTTC.

This clone was seen more than once but under ten times. V is TRBV10-3 and J is TRBJ1-2; TRBD1 aligns across 10 bases. The germline V gene has CDR1 ENHRY and CDR2 SYGVKD. J gave up 4 bases and V 4 bases, and 3 bases lay outside the gene matches. The CDR3 spans 14 residues. The CDR3: CAISARQGAYGYTF. The CDR3 DNA reads as TGTGCCATCAGTGCCCGACAGGGGGCCTATGGCTACACCTTC.

The chain has TRBV7-2 and TRBJ2-6, with D possibly TRBD1 on 6 matching bases. Germline loops: CDR1 SGHTA, CDR2 FQGNSA. V was pared by 4 bases and J by 4 bases, with 11 bases between. The CDR3 runs to 15 residues. The CDR3 sequence: CASSYTGTGANVLTF. Written as DNA, the CDR3 is TGTGCCAGCAGCTATACAGGGACCGGGGCCAACGTCCTGACTTTC.

This clone was found once. The chain joins TRBV10-3 to TRBJ1-1, with D perhaps matching TRBD1 (5 bases). Germline CDR1 ENHRY, CDR2 SYGVKD. The V end was cut by 4 bases, the J end by 1 base, with 7 bases between. This CDR3 comprises 13 residues. As DNA, the CDR3 is TGTGCCATCAGTGGGACACAGAACACTGAAGCTTTCTTT. Residues: CAISGTQNTEAFF.

CDR3 nucleotide sequence: TGTGCCAGTAGTCCACGGGCTAGCGCAGAGACCCAGTACTTC. Protein: CASSPRASAETQYF. The V and J genes are TRBV19 and TRBJ2-5; D possibly corresponds to TRBD2 (6 bases). CDR1 is LNHDA, CDR2 SQIVND, per germline (reference sequence). V was trimmed by 5 bases and J by 4 bases, leaving 14 bases between them. The CDR3 loop spans 14 amino acids. The whole variable domain, filled in from reference TRBV19 and TRBJ2-5, reads DGGITQSPKYLFRKEGQNVTLSCEQNLNHDAMYWYRQDPGQGLRLIYYSQIVNDFQKGDIAEGYSVSREKKESFPLTVTSAQKNPTAFYLCASSPRASAETQYFGPGTRLLVL.

The chain couples TRBV28 to TRBJ1-5; 7 bases are a match to TRBD1. Germline values: CDR1 MDHEN, CDR2 SYDVKM. J gave up 6 bases and V 6 bases, and 8 bases lay outside the gene matches. CDR3 length: 14 residues. The DNA of the CDR3 is TGTGCCAGCAGCCCAACAGGGGATTTTCAGCCCCAGCATTTT. Translated, it gives CASSPTGDFQPQHF.

The CDR3 coding sequence is TGTGCCAGCAACCAGCTCCCAGGTGAAGCTTTCTTT. Its translation is CASNQLPGEAFF. V is TRBV28 and J is TRBJ1-1, with D uncertain. From germline, CDR1 is MDHEN and CDR2 SYDVKM. CDR3 length equals 12 residues. The V end lost 7 bases, the J end lost 7 bases, and 13 bases lay between the germline ends.

V gene TRBV18 combines with J gene TRBJ2-5, with a possible D match to TRBD1 (6 bases). Trimming cost V 3 bases and J 2 bases, with 10 bases left between them. The CDR3 is made up of 14 amino acids. The germline V gene encodes CDR1 KGHSH and CDR2 LQKENI. The CDR3 DNA is TGTGCCAGCTCACCTCGACAGGTTCAAGAGACCCAGTACTTC. Translating it yields CASSPRQVQETQYF.

V is TRBV6-5 and J is TRBJ2-7, with 10 bases that match TRBD1. The J segment lost 4 bases and the V segment lost 5 bases, leaving 5 bases of the junction unmatched. The CDR3 totals 14 residues. Germline lookup yields CDR1 MNHEY and CDR2 SVGAGI. CDR3 protein: CASSPGTGVYEQYF. CDR3 bases: TGTGCCAGCAGTCCCGGGACAGGGGTATACGAGCAGTACTTC.

The rearrangement uses TRBV10-3 and TRBJ1-3; TRBD1 matches 11 bases. The CDR3 covers 18 residues. Germline CDR1 ENHRY, CDR2 SYGVKD. Losses at the gene ends were 6 bases for V and 0 bases for J; bases not matched to a gene: 10. The CDR3 DNA follows: TGTGCCATCAGCCCGAGGACAGGGGGCGCATCCTCTGGAAACACCATATATTTT. Amino acid sequence: CAISPRTGGASSGNTIYF.

This sequence joins TRBV24-1 and TRBJ2-1; 10 bases are a match to TRBD1. Germline CDR1 KGHDR, CDR2 SFDVKD. This CDR3 has 17 amino acids. Losses at the gene ends were 3 bases for V and 1 base for J; bases not matched to a gene: 5. In nucleotides, the CDR3 is TGTGCCACCAGTGATCCCCAGGACAGGGGGTCCTACAATGAGCAGTTCTTC. Protein: CATSDPQDRGSYNEQFF.

The chain recombines TRBV11-3 with TRBJ2-2, with D tentatively TRBD2 (6 bases). The CDR3 extends over 15 amino acids. V shed 5 bases and J shed 1 base, with 11 bases lying between them. Germline-derived CDR1 and CDR2 are SGHNT and YENEEA. CDR3 loop: CASSRGTQNTGELFF. The DNA for the CDR3 is TGTGCCAGCAGCCGAGGGACTCAGAACACCGGGGAGCTGTTTTTT. The full variable domain, completed using reference TRBV11-3 and TRBJ2-2, is EAGVVQSPRYKIIEKKQPVAFWCNPISGHNTLYWYLQNLGQGPELLIRYENEEAVDDSQLPKDRFSAERLKGVDSTLKIQPAELGDSAVYLCASSRGTQNTGELFFGEGSRLTVL.

The CDR3 DNA reads TGTGCCAGCAGCTTAGTATCAGGCAGCTACGAGCAGTACTTC. Translated: CASSLVSGSYEQYF. The J gene is TRBJ2-7, the V gene TRBV11-2; D unclear. Per germline, CDR1 SGHAT and CDR2 FQNNGV. This CDR3 spans 14 amino acids. Trimming removed 1 base from V and 3 bases from J, with 10 bases in between.

V and J are TRBV2 and TRBJ1-3; D is unresolved. The germline V gene has CDR1 SNHLY and CDR2 FYNNEI. The germline V and J ends were trimmed by 2 bases and 0 bases, with 8 bases remaining between them. The CDR3 is 15 residues long. The DNA for the CDR3 is TGTGCCAGCAGTGAATCTGCGGCCTCTGGAAACACCATATATTTT. Amino acids: CASSESAASGNTIYF.